The clone carrying this T cell receptor (beta chain) was seen once. The data were obtained in a study of blood T cell repertoires in COVID-19. Background on the study: Acute and convalescent COVID-19 samples came from the United States, Italy and Spain. From T cells, B-cell-depleted T cells, or PBMCs came the material, which was cDNA or gDNA.

From germline, CDR1 is MNHEY and CDR2 SVGAGI. V gave up 6 bases and J gave up 1 base; unmatched junction bases: 3. This CDR3 region has 15 residues. Produced via immunoSEQ multiplex PCR; TCRdb's table is partial and in-frame only. This sample has 70,000 to 90,000 clones, with 85% to 90% found just once. The chain uses TRBV6-5 and TRBJ2-5, with TRBD1 matching 12 bases. This clonotype was obtained from a man older than 75 with active or convalescent COVID-19. Material for sequencing was peripheral blood. CDR3 sequence (DNA): TGTGCCAGCAGCAAGGGACAGGGGGCCCAAGAGACCCAGTACTTC. Residues: CASSKGQGAQETQYF.